These T cell receptor beta chains were read from a single sample in a study of blood T cell repertoires in COVID-19. Libraries were prepared by immunoSEQ multiplex PCR; TCRdb keeps only in-frame clonotypes and omits some of them. The table includes over 95,000 clones, 60% to 85% detected once. What was sequenced was peripheral blood. Receptor source: an elderly woman with active or convalescent COVID-19. Both conserved end residues are part of each CDR3. The D gene is left open where the match is weak. Expanded clones get a size class; other rows say once, few or many, or leave the size out.

>TRBV4-1|-|TRBD2|TRBJ2-1
TGCGCCAGCAGCCAAGATGAGCGGGACGGTCACAATGAGCAGTTCTTC
CASSQDERDGHNEQFF
>TRBV2|-|TRBD1|TRBJ2-3
TGTGCCAGCAGTGAAACAGGGGTCCCCCCGGATACGCAGTATTTT
CASSETGVPPDTQYF
>TRBV6-5|-|TRBD1|TRBJ2-7
TGTGCCAGCAGCACACAGGGGCCCCCCTACGAGCAGTACTTC
CASSTQGPPYEQYF
>TRBV6-1|-|TRBD2|TRBJ2-7
TGTGCCAGCAGTGAAGGACTAGCGAGAATATACGAGCAGTACTTC
CASSEGLARIYEQYF
>TRBV7-2|-|TRBD1|TRBJ2-3
TGTGCCAGCAGCTTAGTCCAGGGGGCGGGAGATACGCAGTATTTT
CASSLVQGAGDTQYF
>TRBV2|-|-|TRBJ1-4
TGTGCCAGCAGTTATTTAACAACTAATGAAAAACTGTTTTTT
CASSYLTTNEKLFF
>TRBV5-5|once|TRBD1|TRBJ1-3
TGTGCCAGCAGCCCAAATCCGGGACAGGGGAGAGGAAACACCATATATTTT
CASSPNPGQGRGNTIYF
>TRBV5-4|-|TRBD1|TRBJ1-3
TGTGCCAGCAGTATACAGGGGTCAGGAAACACCATATATTTT
CASSIQGSGNTIYF
>TRBV5-1|-|TRBD2|TRBJ2-6
TGCGCCAGCAGCTTGACCGTTGGGACTAGCGGGAGCTCTGGGGCCAACGTCCTGACTTTC
CASSLTVGTSGSSGANVLTF
>TRBV11-3|-|TRBD1|TRBJ2-1
TGTGCCAGCAGCTTAGGGGCTATACCGGGACAGGCTCATGAGCAGTTCTTC
CASSLGAIPGQAHEQFF
>TRBV29-1|few|TRBD1|TRBJ2-7
TGCAGCGTTGCGGGACAGGGATACGAGCAGTACTTC
CSVAGQGYEQYF
>TRBV19|-|-|TRBJ1-3
TGTGCCAGTAGTACCGGACATGTCTCTGGAAACACCATATATTTT
CASSTGHVSGNTIYF
>TRBV18|-|TRBD2|TRBJ2-1
TGTGCCAGCTCAACCCTACTCGCGGGAGACCACAATGAGCAGTTCTTC
CASSTLLAGDHNEQFF
>TRBV18|few|TRBD2|TRBJ2-4
TGTGCCAGCTCACCTCCGGGACTAGCGGGAGTGGGCAAAAACATTCAGTACTTC
CASSPPGLAGVGKNIQYF
>TRBV9|-|TRBD2|TRBJ2-1
TGTGCCAGCAGCCGTACCGGGACTAGCCTCTACAATGAGCAGTTCTTC
CASSRTGTSLYNEQFF
>TRBV5-4|-|-|TRBJ2-5
TGTGCCAGCAGCCCCCAGCCCGCAGGGCGGGGAGAGACCCAGTACTTC
CASSPQPAGRGETQYF
>TRBV11-1|-|-|TRBJ2-1
TGTGCCAGCAGCCCTGGGGGCGCGACTGCTTACAATGAGCAGTTCTTC
CASSPGGATAYNEQFF
>TRBV6-5|-|-|TRBJ2-7
TGTGCCAGCAGCCGCGGGCGCCGGGCGCGAGACGAGCAGTACTTC
CASSRGRRARDEQYF
>TRBV6-5|once|TRBD2|TRBJ2-7
TGTGCCAGCGGGCGGAGCGGGAGGCCCCCCTACGAGCAGTACTTC
CASGRSGRPPYEQYF
>TRBV18|-|TRBD2|TRBJ2-1
TGTGCCAGCTCACCACCGGTCGGGAGGCCTTCCTACAATGAGCAGTTCTTC
CASSPPVGRPSYNEQFF
>TRBV11-2|once|TRBD2|TRBJ2-1
TGTGCCAGCAGCCCCAGACTGGGCGGGGAGGGCGGAGCGGCTGAGCAGTTCTTC
CASSPRLGGEGGAAEQFF
>TRBV30|-|-|TRBJ1-1
TGTGCCTGGGAGACGGACTTTTCCATGAACACTGAAGCTTTCTTT
CAWETDFSMNTEAFF
>TRBV3-1/TRBV3-2|-|TRBD2|TRBJ2-1
TGTGCCAGCAGCCAGGATATTAGCGGGAGGGCCCGTAATGAGCAGTTCTTC
CASSQDISGRARNEQFF
>TRBV2|few|-|TRBJ2-5
TGTGCCAGCAGGGCCGACAATGCGGAGACCCAGTACTTC
CASRADNAETQYF
>TRBV21-1|-|-|TRBJ2-3
TGTGACCAGCAGCAACGAGCTAGCGGTAGCACAGATACGCAGTATTTT
CDQQQRASGSTDTQYF
>TRBV7-2|-|-|TRBJ2-7
TGTGCCAGCAGCCAGAATAACTACGAGCAGTACTTC
CASSQNNYEQYF
>TRBV5-6|once|-|TRBJ1-6
TGTGCCAGCAGCCAGGGAGGTAATTCACCCCTCCACTTT
CASSQGGNSPLHF
>TRBV15|-|TRBD1|TRBJ1-6
TGTGCCACCAGACCCGGGACAGGGGGGTCCTATAATTCACCCCTCCACTTT
CATRPGTGGSYNSPLHF
>TRBV12-3/TRBV12-4|-|-|TRBJ1-5
TGTGCCAGCAGTTCCCAGACTAATCAGCCCCAGCATTTT
CASSSQTNQPQHF
>TRBV5-1|-|TRBD1|TRBJ2-5
TGCGCCAGCAATCCGGGACAGGGTCAAGAGACCCAGTACTTC
CASNPGQGQETQYF
>TRBV5-5|-|-|TRBJ2-5
TGTGCCAGCAGCATCCGACAGCAAGAGACCCAGTACTTC
CASSIRQQETQYF
>TRBV6-5|few|TRBD2|TRBJ2-1
TGTGCCAGCAGGTTGGGTAGCGGGATGGGGGGTGAGCAGTTCTTC
CASRLGSGMGGEQFF
>TRBV10-1|-|-|TRBJ2-2
TGCGCCAGCAACGAACAGGGCTTCGCCGGGGAGCTGTTTTTT
CASNEQGFAGELFF
>TRBV5-1|-|TRBD2|TRBJ2-3
TGTGCCAGCAGCCGGGACTATCTGGGCACAGATACGCAGTATTTT
CASSRDYLGTDTQYF
>TRBV6-5|-|TRBD1|TRBJ1-4
TGTGCCAGCGCACAGGGGCGGGATGAAAAACTGTTTTTT
CASAQGRDEKLFF
>TRBV5-6|-|TRBD1|TRBJ2-7
TGTGCCAGCAGCGTGACAGGGGGCGAGCAGTACTTC
CASSVTGGEQYF
>TRBV15|-|TRBD2|TRBJ2-1
TGTGCCACCAGCAGACGCGGACTAGGAGATGAGCAGTTCTTC
CATSRRGLGDEQFF
>TRBV24-1|once|TRBD2|TRBJ2-1
TGTGCCACCAGTGACTCAACTAGCGGGAACTACAATGAGCAGTTCTTC
CATSDSTSGNYNEQFF
>TRBV7-3|-|TRBD1|TRBJ1-1
TGTGCCAGCAGCTTAGACAGGGTGGTAGGTGAAGCTTTCTTT
CASSLDRVVGEAFF
>TRBV7-2|-|TRBD2|TRBJ2-7
TGTGCCAGCAGCTTAGAGGGGGGACTAGCGGGGTTATACGAGCAGTACTTC
CASSLEGGLAGLYEQYF